Each of the 23 T cell receptor beta chains below was sequenced from the same sample in a study of PD-L1 blockade in urothelial cancer. As to time point: peripheral blood 6 weeks after treatment start. Using immunoSEQ multiplex PCR, the repertoire was profiled, and TCRdb retains in-frame clones only, with some absent. The table lists about 120,000 clones, about 91% of them singletons. The starting material was PBMCs, obtained around atezolizumab (anti-PD-L1) treatment. The receptors originated from a man between 60 and 75 years old with urothelial cancer.

The chain couples TRBV27 to TRBJ1-1, with 8 bases aligning to TRBD1. J gave up 6 bases and V 5 bases, and 8 bases lay outside the gene matches. The V gene's germline CDR1 is MNHEY and CDR2 SMNVEV (reference sequence). The CDR3 runs to 14 residues. The CDR3 protein is CASSPRLTGAEAFF. The DNA for the CDR3 is TGTGCCAGCAGTCCGCGCTTGACAGGGGCTGAAGCTTTCTTT.

V and J are TRBV9 and TRBJ2-1; no definite D call. The CDR3 sequence is 15 residues long. Germline V lookup: CDR1 SGDLS, CDR2 YYNGEE. Trimming took 0 bases from V and 0 from J, leaving 7 bases between them. The CDR3 reads CASSVAGNSYNEQFF. The CDR3 coding sequence is TGTGCCAGCAGCGTAGCGGGTAACTCCTACAATGAGCAGTTCTTC.

In its sample, this clone was seen once. The V and J genes are TRBV2 and TRBJ1-5; weak D call: TRBD1 (6 bases). This CDR3 is built from 14 residues. Germline V gives CDR1 SNHLY, CDR2 FYNNEI. V dropped 2 bases and J dropped 6 bases, with 11 bases sitting between them. This CDR3 is CASSERTEGQPQHF. The CDR3 DNA sequence: TGTGCCAGCAGTGAACGGACAGAGGGTCAGCCCCAGCATTTT.

The rearrangement uses TRBV21-1 and TRBJ2-7; TRBD1, as called in the table, went unchecked against the DNA. TRBV21-1 is labeled a pseudogene. The CDR3 length is 18 residues. CDR3 DNA sequence: TGTGCCAGCAGCAGAGACACTAGACAGGGGGCGCGTGGATACGAGCAGTACTTC. This encodes CASSRDTRQGARGYEQYF.

This chain uses TRBV4-1 with TRBJ1-2; D is uncertain. Germline V gene lookup returns CDR1 MGHRA and CDR2 YSYEKL. Trimming stripped 0 bases from V and 4 bases from J, with 12 bases between. The CDR3 loop spans 15 amino acids. The CDR3 sequence is CASSQDRDTRYGYTF. The CDR3 DNA sequence: TGCGCCAGCAGCCAAGATCGAGACACCCGCTATGGCTACACCTTC.

The V gene is TRBV4-3, the J gene TRBJ1-1; D is perhaps TRBD1 (5 bases). Germline V gene sequence: CDR1 LGHNA, CDR2 YSLEER. The germline V and J ends were trimmed by 3 bases and 7 bases, with 18 bases remaining between them. The CDR3 spans 15 residues. The CDR3 reads CASSQSKQVYREAFF. DNA of the CDR3: TGCGCCAGCAGCCAGAGTAAACAGGTTTATCGTGAAGCTTTCTTT.

V and J are TRBV18 and TRBJ2-3; 7 bases are a match to TRBD1. The CDR3 consists of 15 residues. V shed 3 bases and J 3 bases; nucleotides not matched to a gene: 6. Germline V gene data show CDR1 as KGHSH and CDR2 as LQKENI. CDR3 region: CASSPRQGHTDTQYF. In DNA, the CDR3 is TGTGCCAGCTCACCTCGACAGGGCCATACAGATACGCAGTATTTT.

V usage is TRBV5-1 and J usage is TRBJ2-7, with 10 bases aligning to TRBD2. The CDR3 covers 17 residues. J gave up 6 bases and V 3 bases, and 15 bases lay outside the gene matches. Germline CDR1 and CDR2: SGHRS and YFSETQ. Written as DNA, the CDR3 is TGCGCCAGCAGCTCCGTAGCGGGGGGCCGACCCCGGACCGAGCAGTACTTC. It specifies CASSSVAGGRPRTEQYF.

The CDR3 protein is CAWSANRGTDTQYF. Here the CDR3 DNA reads TGTGCCTGGAGTGCTAACAGGGGCACAGATACGCAGTATTTT. This chain links TRBV30 with TRBJ2-3; weak D call: TRBD1 (6 bases). This CDR3 region has 14 residues. Germline CDR1 reads GTSNPN; CDR2 reads SVGIG (reference sequence). Between the trimmed V and J ends, which lost 1 base and 1 base, there was a span of 9 bases.

This chain links TRBV6-5 with TRBJ2-5; possibly TRBD1 for D (6 bases). Germline V gives CDR1 MNHEY, CDR2 SVGAGI. V was shortened by 5 bases and J by 1 base, with 11 bases between the two germline ends. The CDR3 loop spans 14 amino acids. The CDR3: CASSPMTGQETQYF. DNA for the CDR3: TGTGCCAGCAGTCCCATGACAGGCCAAGAGACCCAGTACTTC.

This chain uses TRBV11-2 with TRBJ2-7, with 8 nucleotides matching TRBD1. The CDR3 sequence is 16 residues long. V was pared by 1 base and J by 3 bases, with 8 bases of the junction left unmatched. From germline, CDR1 is SGHAT and CDR2 FQNNGV. The CDR3 region is CASSLGSGDRGYEQYF. The CDR3 coding sequence is TGTGCCAGCAGCTTAGGTTCAGGCGACAGGGGCTACGAGCAGTACTTC.

The chain has TRBV9 and TRBJ1-1, with TRBD1 as a possible D gene (5 bases). Trimming shortened V by 2 bases and J by 7 bases, and 18 bases separated the two germline ends. Germline CDR1 SGDLS, CDR2 YYNGEE. The CDR3 is 15 amino acids. The CDR3 loop is CASSVQGGVEGEAFF. The CDR3 region has the DNA TGTGCCAGCAGCGTTCAGGGAGGCGTAGAAGGTGAAGCTTTCTTT.

V is TRBV29-1 and J is TRBJ2-3; 9 positions agree with TRBD1. This CDR3 has 14 residues. V gave up 5 bases and J gave up 4 bases; unmatched junction bases: 7. Per germline, CDR1 SQVTM and CDR2 ANQGSEA. CDR3 coding DNA: TGCAGCGTTTCACAGGGGGCTCAGGCAGATACGCAGTATTTT. Protein: CSVSQGAQADTQYF.

The gene calls are TRBV6-5 and TRBJ1-4; 7 nucleotides line up with TRBD1. The V gene's germline CDR1 is MNHEY and CDR2 SVGAGI. The V gene end was trimmed by 0 bases and the J gene end by 10 bases; junction bases not matched to a gene: 5. This CDR3 region has 14 residues. The chain's CDR3 is CASSYSKGAVKLFF. Written as DNA, the CDR3 is TGTGCCAGCAGTTACTCGAAGGGGGCGGTAAAACTGTTTTTT.

The chain employs TRBV28 and TRBJ2-7; 9 nucleotides agree with TRBD1. V was pared by 3 bases and J by 1 base, with 7 bases of the junction left unmatched. Per germline, CDR1 MDHEN and CDR2 SYDVKM. The CDR3 is 16 amino acids. This chain's CDR3 is CASSFKTGGVSYEQYF. The CDR3 DNA follows: TGTGCCAGCAGTTTTAAGACAGGGGGGGTTTCCTACGAGCAGTACTTC. The variable domain in full, with the rest retrieved from reference TRBV28 and TRBJ2-7, is DVKVTQSSRYLVKRTGEKVFLECVQDMDHENMFWYRQDPGLGLRLIYFSYDVKMKEKGDIPEGYSVSREKKERFSLILESASTNQTSMYLCASSFKTGGVSYEQYFGPGTRLTVT.

V usage is TRBV29-1 and J usage is TRBJ2-7; D gene unclear. CDR3 length equals 13 residues. Germline CDR1 reads SQVTM; CDR2 reads ANQGSEA. V dropped 1 base and J dropped 5 bases, with 12 bases sitting between them. CDR3 protein: CSVEGRLSDEQYF. CDR3 nucleotides: TGCAGCGTTGAAGGCAGGCTCTCGGACGAGCAGTACTTC.

The genes are TRBV28 and TRBJ2-1, with 8 bases that match TRBD1. Germline loops: CDR1 MDHEN, CDR2 SYDVKM. The CDR3 has 11 residues. V lost 5 bases to trimming and J lost 15 bases; unmatched junction nucleotides: 6. The CDR3: CASSRTGKMFF. CDR3 bases: TGTGCCAGCAGTCGGACAGGGAAGATGTTCTTC.

The rearrangement joins TRBV11-2 to TRBJ1-5, with 8 positions matching TRBD1. CDR3 length equals 16 residues. Germline V gene data show CDR1 as SGHAT and CDR2 as FQNNGV. The V and J ends lost 4 bases and 0 bases, in that order; junction bases with no gene match: 5. The CDR3 DNA follows: TGTGCCAGCAGCTGCGGACAGGGCTATAGCAATCAGCCCCAGCATTTT. Translated, it gives CASSCGQGYSNQPQHF.

This chain links TRBV7-8 with TRBJ2-2, with D possibly TRBD2 on 5 matching bases. The length of the CDR3 is 14 residues. Germline-derived CDR1 and CDR2 are SGHVS and FQNEAQ. Trimming took off 5 bases at V and 0 bases at J, with 7 bases between the two ends. The chain's CDR3 is CASSLDSNTGELFF. The CDR3, as DNA: TGTGCCAGCAGCCTGGACTCGAACACCGGGGAGCTGTTTTTT.

V gene TRBV11-2 combines with J gene TRBJ2-1, with D maybe TRBD1 (5 bases). Trimming cost V 7 bases and J 0 bases, with 10 bases left between them. This CDR3 region has 14 residues. Per the germline V gene, CDR1 is SGHAT and CDR2 is FQNNGV. This CDR3 reads CASTRGGSYNEQFF. CDR3 in DNA: TGTGCCAGCACTAGGGGCGGCTCCTACAATGAGCAGTTCTTC.

The V gene is TRBV9, the J gene TRBJ1-5, with TRBD1 matching 7 bases. Germline CDR1 reads SGDLS; CDR2 reads YYNGEE. The CDR3 spans 15 residues. V shed 0 bases and J 4 bases; nucleotides not matched to a gene: 4. CDR3 in amino acids: CASSVEGGRNQPQHF. The CDR3 DNA follows: TGTGCCAGCAGCGTAGAAGGGGGCAGGAATCAGCCCCAGCATTTT.

The chain carries TRBV7-2 and TRBJ2-3, with TRBD2 matching 11 bases. V was clipped by 6 bases and J by 6 bases; unmatched bases: 8. The CDR3 consists of 15 residues. Germline V gene sequence: CDR1 SGHTA, CDR2 FQGNSA. CDR3: CASSYSGRGLDTQYF. CDR3 nucleotide sequence: TGTGCCAGCAGTTATAGCGGGAGGGGATTGGATACGCAGTATTTT.

This chain connects TRBV7-2 to TRBJ2-2; no clear D. This CDR3 is 15 amino acids long. The germline V gene has CDR1 SGHTA and CDR2 FQGNSA. Trimming pared 5 bases from V and 4 bases from J, leaving 14 bases between. The CDR3 DNA sequence: TGTGCCAGCAGCCCGGAGAACTGGGTCACCGGGGAGCTGTTTTTT. Translation: CASSPENWVTGELFF.